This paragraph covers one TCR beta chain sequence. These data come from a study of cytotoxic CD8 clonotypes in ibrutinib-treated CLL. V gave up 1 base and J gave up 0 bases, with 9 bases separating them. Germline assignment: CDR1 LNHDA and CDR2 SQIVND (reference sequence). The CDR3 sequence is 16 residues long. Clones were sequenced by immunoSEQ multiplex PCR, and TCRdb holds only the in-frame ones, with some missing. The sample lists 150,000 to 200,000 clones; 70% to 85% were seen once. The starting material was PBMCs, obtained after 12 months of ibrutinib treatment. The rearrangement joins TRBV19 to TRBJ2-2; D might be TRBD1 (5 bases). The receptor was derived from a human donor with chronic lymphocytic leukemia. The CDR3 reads CASSIGAGPNTGELFF. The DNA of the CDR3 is TGTGCCAGTAGTATAGGGGCAGGGCCGAACACCGGGGAGCTGTTTTTT.